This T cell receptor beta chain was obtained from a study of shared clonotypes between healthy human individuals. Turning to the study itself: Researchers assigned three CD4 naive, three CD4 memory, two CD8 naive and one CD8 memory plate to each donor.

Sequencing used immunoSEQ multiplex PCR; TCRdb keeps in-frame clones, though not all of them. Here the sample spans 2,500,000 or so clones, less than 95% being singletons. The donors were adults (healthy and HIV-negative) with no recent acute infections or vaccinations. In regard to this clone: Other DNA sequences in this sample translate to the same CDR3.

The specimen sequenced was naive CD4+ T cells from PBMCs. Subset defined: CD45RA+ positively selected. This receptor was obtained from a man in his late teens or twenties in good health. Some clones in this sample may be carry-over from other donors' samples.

CDR3 in DNA: TGTGCCAGCAGCTTGGACAGGGAGGGCGAGCAGTACTTC. Amino acids: CASSLDREGEQYF. The rearrangement uses TRBV7-7 and TRBJ2-7; weak D call: TRBD1 (8 bases). CDR1 and CDR2 (germline): SSHAT, FNYEAQ (reference sequence). V was pared by 3 bases and J by 6 bases, with 12 bases between. CDR3 length: 13 residues.